The 20 T cell receptor beta chains in this list originate from one sample, sequenced in a study of Graves' ophthalmopathy and Graves' hyperthyroidism (dated by TCRdb to the late 2010s). Sequenced on an Illumina HiSeq 2000. TCR beta CDR3 regions were amplified from RNA transcripts for repertoire sequencing. The first round was an RT-PCR using HTBI primers with the Qiagen OneStep RT-PCR kit, and this first round was followed by a second-round multiplex PCR, then size selection and purification. Using fastp at Q25 and MiXCR, TCRdb reprocessed the public reads and kept productive beta chains. Rows are unified per CDR3 protein, each entry keeping the most common DNA and genes. The sample data list about 420,000 distinct CDR3 sequences, and about 21% of these were observed just once. Of the sample, roughly 3.2% falls within the top ten clones. The source material was peripheral blood. The receptors derive from a woman aged 18-35 years with stable Graves' hyperthyroidism. Donor details come from another sample of the same person, matched by shared clones.

This clonotype was counted ten times or more. The rearrangement joins TRBV19 to TRBJ1-2, with D unresolved. In germline, CDR1 is LNHDA, CDR2 SQIVND (reference sequence). Deletions cut 9 bases from V and 8 bases from J, with 19 bases between. The CDR3 loop spans 13 amino acids. This chain's CDR3 is CASAFRAGTGYTF. Written as DNA, the CDR3 is TGTGCCAGCGCTTTTCGGGCTGGAACAGGCTACACCTTC.

The chain joins TRBV12-3 or TRBV12-4 to TRBJ1-5; D uncertain. The CDR3 length is 12 residues. V lost 8 bases, J lost 4 bases, and 9 bases lay in between. CDR3 residues: CASGAANQPQHF. The CDR3 region has the DNA TGTGCCAGCGGCGCAGCAAATCAGCCCCAGCATTTT.

At least ten counts were recorded for this clonotype. This chain links TRBV20-1 with TRBJ2-7; 8 nucleotides agree with TRBD2. Germline V lookup: CDR1 DFQATT, CDR2 SNEGSKA (reference sequence). The CDR3 runs to 17 residues. V was clipped by 3 bases and J by 3 bases; unmatched bases: 16. For the CDR3, the DNA is TGCAGTGCTAGTGGAGCGGGAGATCCCAACTGGGACTACGAGCAGTACTTC. It yields the protein CSASGAGDPNWDYEQYF.

The V and J genes are TRBV13 and TRBJ1-1; 8 bases are a match to TRBD1. V trimming: 3 bases; J trimming: 3 bases; junction bases outside the gene matches: 9. Germline V gene data show CDR1 as PRHDT and CDR2 as FYEKMQ (reference sequence). CDR3 length equals 16 residues. The CDR3 protein is CASSFRAGGAYTEAFF. For the CDR3, the DNA is TGTGCCAGCAGCTTCCGGGCAGGGGGCGCCTACACTGAAGCTTTCTTT.

The chain combines TRBV27 with TRBJ2-5, with D tentatively TRBD1 (6 bases). The better agreement between TRBJ2-7 and the DNA end casts doubt on the J call. Germline V lookup: CDR1 MNHEY, CDR2 SMNVEV (reference sequence). The CDR3 is made up of 14 amino acids. The CDR3 nucleotides read TGTGCCAGCAGCAACCAGGACAGAACCTACGAGCAGTACTTC. Protein sequence: CASSNQDRTYEQYF.

The chain employs TRBV12-3 or TRBV12-4 and TRBJ2-5, with 7 bases identical to TRBD2. The ends lost 4 bases at V and 4 bases at J; junction bases unmatched: 6. CDR3 length: 14 amino acids. The chain's CDR3 is CASSSWGGGETQYF. The CDR3 DNA is TGTGCCAGCAGTTCCTGGGGGGGAGGAGAGACCCAGTACTTC.

This clonotype was observed a handful of times. This chain joins TRBV4-1 and TRBJ1-1, with 7 bases lining up with TRBD1. From germline, CDR1 is MGHRA and CDR2 YSYEKL. Trimming took 4 bases from V and 4 from J; bases not matched to a gene: 9. CDR3 length: 15 amino acids. CDR3 nucleotide sequence: TGCGCCAGCAGCCCTCAGGCAGGGGGGGGCACTGAAGCTTTCTTT. Its translation is CASSPQAGGGTEAFF.

This clonotype appeared many times. The V call is TRBV12-3 or TRBV12-4, the J call TRBJ2-7, with no clear D. The CDR3 length is 14 residues. Between the trimmed V and J ends, which lost 2 bases and 3 bases, there was a span of 11 bases. The CDR3 sequence: CASSLRQDDYEQYF. CDR3 nucleotide sequence: TGTGCCAGCAGTTTACGGCAGGATGACTACGAGCAGTACTTC.

This clonotype has ten or more counts. The rearrangement joins TRBV11-2 to TRBJ1-5; 9 bases agree with TRBD1. The V segment lost 2 bases and the J segment 0 bases; nucleotides outside the gene matches: 8. Germline lookup yields CDR1 SGHAT and CDR2 FQNNGV. The CDR3 spans 18 residues. DNA of the CDR3: TGTGCCAGCAGCTTATTTGGGACAGGGACCTATAGCAATCAGCCCCAGCATTTT. Translated, it gives CASSLFGTGTYSNQPQHF.

At least ten counts were recorded for this clonotype. The chain recombines TRBV7-8 with TRBJ2-2, with a possible D match to TRBD1 (5 bases). CDR1 and CDR2 (germline): SGHVS, FQNEAQ. The CDR3 covers 16 residues. Trimming removed 8 bases from V and 4 bases from J, with 20 bases in between. The CDR3 region has the DNA TGTGCCAGCTATAAGCTAAGGGGATCGGGCACCGGGGAGCTGTTTTTT. This sequence encodes CASYKLRGSGTGELFF.

At least ten counts were recorded for this clonotype. This rearrangement joins TRBV25-1 to TRBJ1-2; D gene unclear. Between the trimmed V and J ends, which lost 2 bases and 8 bases, there was a span of 15 bases. CDR3 length equals 14 residues. Germline assignment: CDR1 MGHDK and CDR2 SYGVNS. CDR3 nucleotides: TGTGCCAGCAGTGAAATAACAAATGGTCACGGCTACACCTTC. Translated, it gives CASSEITNGHGYTF.

This clonotype was recorded at least ten times. Here the CDR3 reads CASSFKRGTEAFF. The CDR3 region has the DNA TGTGCCAGCAGTTTTAAGCGGGGAACTGAAGCTTTCTTT. The V gene is TRBV28, the J gene TRBJ1-1; D remains unclear. The CDR3 length is 13 residues. The V end was cut by 3 bases, the J end by 5 bases, with 10 bases between. The germline gives CDR1 MDHEN, CDR2 SYDVKM.

Worth noting for this clonotype: A read error may explain this, as a much larger clone is one base away. The chain links TRBV9 to TRBJ2-6; a possible D gene is TRBD1 (5 bases). Germline V gives CDR1 SGDLS, CDR2 YYNGEE. The CDR3 is made up of 18 amino acids. In DNA, the CDR3 is TGTTCCAGCAGGGCCCACGACGTAGGGAACTCTGGGGCCAACGTCCTGACTTTC. Its protein product is CSSRAHDVGNSGANVLTF.

This clonotype was detected many times. This chain uses TRBV29-1 with TRBJ1-1; D call uncertain. The CDR3 is made up of 13 amino acids. From germline, CDR1 is SQVTM and CDR2 ANQGSEA. Trimming took off 5 bases at V and 1 base at J, with 11 bases between the two ends. The CDR3 reads CSVRRTENTEAFF. The CDR3 coding sequence is TGCAGCGTTCGGAGGACGGAGAACACTGAAGCTTTCTTT.

This clonotype was seen many times. One end of the junction does not line up with germline, which may come from a read error. The rearrangement links TRBV15 to TRBJ2-5; the match to TRBD1 covers 9 bases. This CDR3 contains 15 residues. In germline, CDR1 is LNHNV, CDR2 YYDKDF (reference sequence). In nucleotides, the CDR3 is TGTGCCACCAGCGCGGTGGGACAGGGAGGTGAGACCCAGCACTTC. Protein product: CATSAVGQGGETQHF.

The sample holds many counts of this clonotype. The chain links TRBV7-2 to TRBJ2-5, with 7 bases aligning to TRBD2. Germline V gene data show CDR1 as SGHTA and CDR2 as FQGNSA. The CDR3 consists of 14 residues. With V trimmed by 11 bases and J by 5 bases, 14 bases remained unmatched. The DNA for the CDR3 is TGTGCCGGATCCAAGGGAGGGACGGGGGAGACCCAGTACTTC. Its translation is CAGSKGGTGETQYF.

The rearrangement links TRBV20-1 to TRBJ2-2; 7 nucleotides line up with TRBD2. V dropped 3 bases and J dropped 6; count of bases not matched to a gene: 1. CDR3 length: 12 residues. Germline V gives CDR1 DFQATT, CDR2 SNEGSKA (reference sequence). CDR3 loop: CSASAGAGELFF. The CDR3, as DNA: TGCAGTGCTAGTGCGGGAGCCGGGGAGCTGTTTTTT.

This CDR3 is CASNPTGTAHEQYF. Here the CDR3 DNA reads TGTGCCAGCAACCCAACAGGGACAGCCCACGAGCAGTACTTC. J is TRBJ2-7 and V is TRBV28, with TRBD1 matching over 7 bases. With 7 bases clipped from V and 5 bases from J, the junction kept 11 bases outside the gene matches. The CDR3 length is 14 residues. Germline CDR1 and CDR2: MDHEN and SYDVKM.

This clonotype was observed many times. V and J are TRBV28 and TRBJ2-6; TRBD1 matches 7 bases. Germline V CDR1 and CDR2: MDHEN, SYDVKM. The CDR3 has 17 amino acids. Unmatched junction bases numbered 4, after V lost 2 bases and J lost 0 bases. The CDR3: CASSLTRTGSGANVLTF. The CDR3 DNA reads TGTGCCAGCAGTTTAACGCGGACAGGCTCTGGGGCCAACGTCCTGACTTTC. Full variable domain (outside the CDR3, taken from reference TRBV28 and TRBJ2-6): DVKVTQSSRYLVKRTGEKVFLECVQDMDHENMFWYRQDPGLGLRLIYFSYDVKMKEKGDIPEGYSVSREKKERFSLILESASTNQTSMYLCASSLTRTGSGANVLTFGAGSRLTVL.

This clonotype occurred many times. This rearrangement joins TRBV12-3 or TRBV12-4 to TRBJ2-7; weak D call: TRBD2 (6 bases). The CDR3 contains 14 residues. Trimming cost V 3 bases and J 3 bases, with 12 bases left between them. CDR3 nucleotide sequence: TGTGCCAGCAGTTTCGGCGGGGAGCTCTACGAGCAGTACTTC. The encoded protein is CASSFGGELYEQYF.